This TCR beta chain was captured by sequencing in a study of blood T cells in healthy people across ages (dated by TCRdb to between 2015 and 2017). About the study as a whole: In model experiments, template switching captured roughly one uniquely barcoded TCR beta cDNA molecule for every two T cells. Four age groups were formed from the donors: young (average 16 years), middle-aged (approximately 40), aged (roughly 59) and long-lived (more than 75). Age-related changes in TCR beta repertoire diversity were measured in the study by deep sequencing normalized with unique cDNA molecular identifiers. To avoid experimental bias, donors of different ages were distributed randomly across sequencing lanes. Two additional independent replicas of 1 million unique cDNA reads from the same blood draw were analyzed for two donors (one aged 18 to 29 and one aged 80 or older).

V lost 3 bases and J lost 5 bases, and the count of bases not matched to a germline gene is 5. Including the terminal cysteine and phenylalanine, the CDR3 comprises 14 residues. Only CDR3 DNA is held: 42 bases, read in frame from base 1. The germline V gene (reference sequence) specifies DFQATT as CDR1 and SNEGSKA as CDR2. General study outcomes and caveats: Conclusive comparison of naive and antigen-experienced compartments was prevented by the profiling of bulk unsorted PBMCs. Donor CMV infection status was unknown, potentially confounding age-related changes in expanded clonotypes. Estimates of total diversity from one million sequenced T cells were regarded as lower bounds and underestimates. The percentage of naive T cells measured by flow cytometry correlated strongly with observed TCR beta diversity. Compared with the aged group, the long-lived group had more naive CD4+ T cells, fewer expanded clones and increased TCR diversity, a pattern suggesting age selection. Observed TCR beta diversity per million T cells fell roughly linearly with age, and a significant reduction was already apparent by age approximately 40.

The donors were under 40 Caucasian individuals from Russia, aged roughly 6 to 100 years, who were systemically healthy. About 9.8 milliliters of peripheral blood were drawn from each donor into EDTA-treated Vacutainer tubes. Ficoll-Paque density-gradient centrifugation was used to isolate PBMCs, with at least 7 million obtained per sample. Trizol reagent was used to extract total RNA from the PBMCs, yielding at least 5 micrograms per sample. Naive CD45RAhigh/CD27high T cell percentages were measured by flow cytometry on a PBMC aliquot from every donor. Library preparation was by 5' RACE. TCRdb lists the instrument as Illumina HiSeq 2500. A second PCR of about 7 to 12 cycles was run with a J-beta primer mix and a sample-barcoded 5' primer. A template-switch 5' adaptor carrying 12 random nucleotides introduced a unique molecular identifier onto each TCR beta cDNA molecule. Each sample yielded at least 2.5 million CDR3-containing paired-end reads. First-strand cDNA was synthesized from all RNA with the Mint cDNA synthesis kit, primed by a TRBC-specific oligonucleotide. Following uracil-DNA glycosylase treatment, a first 18-cycle PCR with universal primers M1SS and BC2_uni_R was performed on all cDNA. The authors' pipeline ran thus. For normalization, 1 million high-quality reads, each with a distinct molecular identifier, were randomly selected from each sample. Instead of being binned into consensus sequences, reads that shared molecular identifiers were thrown out. MiTCR, run with a Q25 quality threshold and the strictest error-elimination algorithm, handled CDR3 identification, clonotype clustering and error correction. A nonparametric unseen species model with Euler transformation was used to estimate a lower bound on total TCR beta diversity. TCRdb applied fastp at Q25 and MiXCR to the public reads, then kept only in-frame beta chains. Rows with one shared CDR3 protein collapse into an entry with the most common genes and DNA. These V and J calls derive from TCRdb rather than the authors' analysis. Here the sample has some 1.5 million distinct CDR3 sequences; roughly 28% occur a single time. The biggest ten clones account for about 8% of the sample.

The table lists this clonotype with a few counts. Its cognate antigen has yet to be identified. No clone much larger than this one lies a single base away; base qualities are absent. The sample consisted of blood. This clonotype was obtained from a woman aged 30 to 39 in good health. The sequence is built from TRBV20-1 and TRBJ2-3, and 10 junctional nucleotides match TRBD2. At the DNA level, the sequence is TGCAGTGCTAGTCTAGCGGGAGTTCAAGATACGCAGTATTTT. Translated, this is CSASLAGVQDTQYF.